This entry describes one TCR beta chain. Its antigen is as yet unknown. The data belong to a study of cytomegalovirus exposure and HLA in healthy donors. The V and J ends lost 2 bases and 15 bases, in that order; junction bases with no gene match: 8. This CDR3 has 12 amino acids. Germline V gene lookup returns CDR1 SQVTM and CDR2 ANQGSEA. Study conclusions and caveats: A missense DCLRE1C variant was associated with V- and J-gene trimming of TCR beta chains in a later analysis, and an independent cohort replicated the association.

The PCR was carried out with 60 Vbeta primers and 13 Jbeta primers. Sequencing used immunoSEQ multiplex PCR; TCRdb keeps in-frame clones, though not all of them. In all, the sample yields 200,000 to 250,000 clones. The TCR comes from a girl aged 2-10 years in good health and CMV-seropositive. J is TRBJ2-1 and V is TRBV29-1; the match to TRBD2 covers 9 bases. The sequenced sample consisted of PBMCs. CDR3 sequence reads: CSVELAGTRWFF. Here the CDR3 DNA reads TGCAGCGTTGAACTAGCGGGGACCAGGTGGTTCTTC.